Below, 14 T cell receptor beta chains from the same sample are listed, as sequenced in a study of cytotoxic CD8 clonotypes in ibrutinib-treated CLL. The repertoire was sequenced with immunoSEQ multiplex PCR; TCRdb's copy has only in-frame clones and lacks some. The sample includes some 200,000 clones, roughly 79% of them seen just once. The sequencing here drew on PBMCs, taken after 12 months of ibrutinib treatment. All receptors derive from a human donor with chronic lymphocytic leukemia.

In its sample, this clone was seen many times. The V and J genes are TRBV6-5 and TRBJ2-5, with D tentatively TRBD2 (5 bases). This CDR3 comprises 15 residues. From germline, CDR1 is MNHEY and CDR2 SVGAGI. V gave up 1 base and J gave up 3 bases, with 12 bases separating them. The CDR3 DNA reads TGTGCCAGCAGTTACTTTGATGGACTCGAAGAGACCCAGTACTTC. It is translated as CASSYFDGLEETQYF.

The V gene is TRBV7-9, the J gene TRBJ1-2, with 7 positions matching TRBD1. This CDR3 region has 15 residues. Per the germline V gene, CDR1 is SEHNR and CDR2 is FQNEAQ (reference sequence). The V and J ends lost 5 bases and 7 bases, in that order; junction bases with no gene match: 13. The CDR3 DNA is TGTGCCAGCAGCCGACAAACAGGGGTTCGTGGTGGCTACACCTTC. Translation: CASSRQTGVRGGYTF.

This CDR3 is CASSPRVSGFSYNEQFF. The DNA of the CDR3 is TGTGCCAGCAGCCCAAGGGTATCAGGGTTCTCCTACAATGAGCAGTTCTTC. V gene TRBV11-2 combines with J gene TRBJ2-1; possible D gene TRBD1, 5 bases. The CDR3 runs 17 residues. Germline V gene lookup returns CDR1 SGHAT and CDR2 FQNNGV. V was cut by 5 bases and J by 0 bases, with 17 bases left in between.

The chain uses TRBV7-2 and TRBJ1-3; TRBD1 aligns across 7 bases. Germline-derived CDR1 and CDR2 are SGHTA and FQGNSA. The CDR3 is 15 residues long. The junction had 9 bases not matched to a gene; V was cut back by 6 bases and J by 4 bases. CDR3 DNA sequence: TGTGCCAGCAGTTGGACCGGGACAGAAGGAAACACCATATATTTT. This sequence encodes CASSWTGTEGNTIYF.

This chain uses TRBV6-5 with TRBJ1-4; 7 nucleotides line up with TRBD1. V was pared by 6 bases and J by 8 bases, with 6 bases of the junction left unmatched. CDR3 length equals 13 residues. Germline lookup yields CDR1 MNHEY and CDR2 SVGAGI. CDR3 residues: CASSDREGEKLFF. As DNA, the CDR3 is TGTGCCAGCAGCGACAGGGAGGGCGAAAAACTGTTTTTT.

V and J are TRBV7-9 and TRBJ2-7, with 7 bases identical to TRBD2. With V trimmed by 5 bases and J by 5 bases, 15 bases remained unmatched. Germline V lookup: CDR1 SEHNR, CDR2 FQNEAQ (reference sequence). The CDR3 consists of 16 residues. The CDR3 DNA is TGTGCCAGCAGCCCGCCTTCGCCCGGGACTAAGGACGAGCAGTACTTC. Its protein is CASSPPSPGTKDEQYF. The full variable domain, with the rest looked up from reference TRBV7-9 and TRBJ2-7, is DTGVSQNPRHKITKRGQNVTFRCDPISEHNRLYWYRQTLGQGPEFLTYFQNEAQLEKSRLLSDRFSAERPKGSFSTLEIQRTEQGDSAMYLCASSPPSPGTKDEQYFGPGTRLTVT.

In this sample, this clone turned up a few times. This rearrangement joins TRBV6-1 to TRBJ2-7; 11 nucleotides line up with TRBD2. Germline V gene sequence: CDR1 MNHNS, CDR2 SASEGT. The V and J ends lost 2 bases and 3 bases, in that order; junction bases with no gene match: 3. This CDR3 has 15 residues. CDR3 loop: CASSETLAGVYEQYF. The CDR3 bases are TGTGCCAGCAGTGAAACACTAGCGGGAGTCTACGAGCAGTACTTC.

The gene calls are TRBV29-1 and TRBJ1-2; D unresolved. With 5 bases removed from V and 8 bases from J, the gap between germline ends came to 12 bases. The germline CDR1 and CDR2 sequences are SQVTM and ANQGSEA. The CDR3 consists of 11 residues. In nucleotides, the CDR3 is TGCAGCGTTCCCCGCCACGGGGGCTACACCTTC. This codes for CSVPRHGGYTF. The full variable domain, rest sourced from reference TRBV29-1 and TRBJ1-2, is SAVISQKPSRDICQRGTSLTIQCQVDSQVTMMFWYRQQPGQSLTLIATANQGSEATYESGFVIDKFPISRPNLTFSTLTVSNMSPEDSSIYLCSVPRHGGYTFGSGTRLTVV.

The chain carries TRBV7-2 and TRBJ2-7, with no clear D. Per germline, CDR1 SGHTA and CDR2 FQGNSA. The V gene lost 5 bases and the J gene lost 3 bases, with 11 bases spanning the gap. The CDR3 length is 13 residues. The CDR3 DNA is TGTGCCAGCAGCCCCGTGGTCCTCTACGAGCAGTACTTC. Amino acids: CASSPVVLYEQYF.

This clone has only a few counts. The chain's CDR3 is CASSSSAPRETQYF. DNA of the CDR3: TGTGCCAGCTCATCAAGCGCCCCTCGGGAGACCCAGTACTTC. The chain links TRBV6-1 to TRBJ2-5; D call uncertain. This CDR3 is built from 14 residues. V gave up 8 bases and J gave up 5 bases, with 18 bases separating them. Germline V gene data show CDR1 as MNHNS and CDR2 as SASEGT.

The chain recombines TRBV10-3 with TRBJ1-1; no clear D. Trimming shortened V by 7 bases and J by 1 base, and 13 bases separated the two germline ends. In germline, CDR1 is ENHRY, CDR2 SYGVKD. The CDR3 consists of 14 residues. The CDR3, as DNA: TGTGCCATCATCAGTTCTGTCGGGAACACTGAAGCTTTCTTT. It encodes CAIISSVGNTEAFF.

This clone has a handful of counts. J is TRBJ2-5 and V is TRBV5-1; maybe TRBD2 (6 bases). This CDR3 is 13 amino acids long. The V gene lost 6 bases and the J gene lost 1 base, with 10 bases spanning the gap. Germline values: CDR1 SGHRS, CDR2 YFSETQ. CDR3 in DNA: TGCGCCAGCATGCGGGAACTCCAAGAGACCCAGTACTTC. Encoded protein: CASMRELQETQYF.

The rearrangement joins TRBV7-9 to TRBJ2-7; no definite D call. The CDR3 has 13 residues. Germline CDR1 SEHNR, CDR2 FQNEAQ (reference sequence). Trimming left V 7 bases short and J 2 bases short, with 12 bases between. The CDR3 sequence is CASTGTAAYEQYF. The CDR3, as DNA: TGTGCCAGCACTGGAACCGCAGCCTACGAGCAGTACTTC.

The chain couples TRBV11-2 to TRBJ1-5; D gene ambiguous. With 3 bases removed from V and 4 bases from J, the gap between germline ends came to 7 bases. CDR3 length: 13 residues. Germline loops: CDR1 SGHAT, CDR2 FQNNGV. The CDR3 DNA follows: TGTGCCAGCAGCTTTCAGACAAATCAGCCCCAGCATTTT. The encoded protein is CASSFQTNQPQHF.